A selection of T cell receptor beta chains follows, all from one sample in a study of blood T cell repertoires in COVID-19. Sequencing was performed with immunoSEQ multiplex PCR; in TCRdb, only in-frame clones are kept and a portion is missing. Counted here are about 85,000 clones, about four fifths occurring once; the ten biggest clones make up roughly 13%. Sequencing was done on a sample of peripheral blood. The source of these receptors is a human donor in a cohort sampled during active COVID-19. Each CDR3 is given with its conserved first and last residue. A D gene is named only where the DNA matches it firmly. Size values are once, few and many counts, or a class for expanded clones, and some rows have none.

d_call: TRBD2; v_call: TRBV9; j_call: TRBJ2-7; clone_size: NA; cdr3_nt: TGTGCCAGCAGCCCGGGGGGGGCCGAGCAGTACTTC; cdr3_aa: CASSPGGAEQYF
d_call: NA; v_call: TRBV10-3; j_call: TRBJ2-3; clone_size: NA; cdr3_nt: TGTGCCATCAGGCCGGGAGAGAGGGATACGCAGTATTTT; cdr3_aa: CAIRPGERDTQYF
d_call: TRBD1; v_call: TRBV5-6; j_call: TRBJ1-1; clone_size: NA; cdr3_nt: TGTGCCAGCGAGACAGGGGCCGGACTGATGAACACTGAAGCTTTCTTT; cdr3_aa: CASETGAGLMNTEAFF
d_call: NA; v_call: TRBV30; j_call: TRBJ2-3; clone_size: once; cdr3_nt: TGTGCCTGGAGTGCCCCAGACAGGCCTAGCACAGATACGCAGTATTTT; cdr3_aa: CAWSAPDRPSTDTQYF
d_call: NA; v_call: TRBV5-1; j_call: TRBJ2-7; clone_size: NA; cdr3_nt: TGCGCCAGCAGCAGGGGTGGTACTAACGCTTACGAGCAGTACTTC; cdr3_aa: CASSRGGTNAYEQYF
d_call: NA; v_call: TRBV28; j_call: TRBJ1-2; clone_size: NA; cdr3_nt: TGTGCCAGCAGTCGGGAGGAGGACTATGGCTACACCTTC; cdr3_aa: CASSREEDYGYTF
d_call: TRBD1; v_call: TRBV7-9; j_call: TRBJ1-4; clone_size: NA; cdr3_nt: TGTGCCAGCAGCTTACCGGGACAGGGACGTTTACTGTTTTTT; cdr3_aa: CASSLPGQGRLLFF
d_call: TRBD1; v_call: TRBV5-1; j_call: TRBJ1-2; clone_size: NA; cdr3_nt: TGCGCCAGCAGCGCTGAGGGGCAGGGGGCGCCCGGCTACACCTTC; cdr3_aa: CASSAEGQGAPGYTF
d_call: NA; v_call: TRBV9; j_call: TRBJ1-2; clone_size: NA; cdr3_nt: TGTGCCAGCAGCCAGATTGGGACAAGCTATGGCTACACCTTC; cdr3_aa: CASSQIGTSYGYTF
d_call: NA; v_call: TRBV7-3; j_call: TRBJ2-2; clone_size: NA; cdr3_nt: TGTGCCAGCAGCTTAATGAGTTTAGGTGGGGGCCGCGCCGGGGAGCTGTTTTTT; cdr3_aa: CASSLMSLGGGRAGELFF
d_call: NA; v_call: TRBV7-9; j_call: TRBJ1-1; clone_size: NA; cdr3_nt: TGTGCCAGCAGCTTAGATCCTTGGGGGGACACTGAAGCTTTCTTT; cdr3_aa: CASSLDPWGDTEAFF
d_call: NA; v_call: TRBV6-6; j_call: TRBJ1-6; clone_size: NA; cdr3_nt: TGTGCCAGCACCCGCTCTTCGGGTCCCCTCCACTTT; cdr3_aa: CASTRSSGPLHF
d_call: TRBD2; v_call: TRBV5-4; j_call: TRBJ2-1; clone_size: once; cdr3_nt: TGTGCCAGCAGCCCCGGAGGGGCTAGCGGGGGTCGTGGGAATGAGCAGTTCTTC; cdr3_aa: CASSPGGASGGRGNEQFF
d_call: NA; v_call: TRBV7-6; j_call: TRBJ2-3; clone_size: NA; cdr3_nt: TGTGCCAGCAGCTTAGATATAGGGGGCACAGATACGCAGTATTTT; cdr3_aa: CASSLDIGGTDTQYF
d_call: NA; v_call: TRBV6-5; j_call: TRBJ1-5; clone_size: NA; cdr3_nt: TGTGCCAGCGCCCTGTGGCAGGGAAATCAGCCCCAGCATTTT; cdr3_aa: CASALWQGNQPQHF
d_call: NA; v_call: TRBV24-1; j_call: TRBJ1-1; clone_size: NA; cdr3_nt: TGTGCCACCAGTGGGAGGGCGGAATTGAACACTGAAGCTTTCTTT; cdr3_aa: CATSGRAELNTEAFF
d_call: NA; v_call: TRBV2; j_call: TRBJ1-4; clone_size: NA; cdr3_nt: TGTGCCAGCAGTGGCCAGCGGCAGATTGCAACTAATGAAAAACTGTTTTTT; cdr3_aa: CASSGQRQIATNEKLFF
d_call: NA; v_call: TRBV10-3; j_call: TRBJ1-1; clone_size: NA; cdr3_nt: TGTGCCACCCGATTCAACCAGGGGACCACTGAAGCTTTCTTT; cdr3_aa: CATRFNQGTTEAFF
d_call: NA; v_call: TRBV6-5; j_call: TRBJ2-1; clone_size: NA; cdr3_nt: TGTGCCAGCAGAAGGGGGTCAGCACTAAACAATGAGCAGTTCTTC; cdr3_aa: CASRRGSALNNEQFF
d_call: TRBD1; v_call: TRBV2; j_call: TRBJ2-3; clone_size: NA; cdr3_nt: TGTGCCAGCAGGCCGGGACAGGGGCCAGATACGCAGTATTTT; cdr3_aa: CASRPGQGPDTQYF
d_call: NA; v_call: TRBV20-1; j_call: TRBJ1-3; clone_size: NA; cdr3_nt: TGCAGTGCTAGTCCGGGTTCGGCTGGAAACACCATATATTTT; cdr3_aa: CSASPGSAGNTIYF
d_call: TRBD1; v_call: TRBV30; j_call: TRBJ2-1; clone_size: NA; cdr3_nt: TGTGCCTGGAGCAGGGACAGGGGGGTCAATGAGCAGTTCTTC; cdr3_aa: CAWSRDRGVNEQFF
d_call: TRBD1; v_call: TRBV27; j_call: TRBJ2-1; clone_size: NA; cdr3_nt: TGTGCCAGCAGTCTACAGGGGGCCTCCTACAATGAGCAGTTCTTC; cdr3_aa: CASSLQGASYNEQFF
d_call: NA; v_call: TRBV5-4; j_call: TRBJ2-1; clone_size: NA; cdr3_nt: TGTGCCAGCCGGAGCCAGGGCATGGATGAGCAGTTCTTC; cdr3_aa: CASRSQGMDEQFF
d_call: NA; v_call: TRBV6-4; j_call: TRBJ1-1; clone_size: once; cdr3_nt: TGTGCCAGCAGTGGAGTGAACACTGAAGCTTTCTTT; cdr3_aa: CASSGVNTEAFF
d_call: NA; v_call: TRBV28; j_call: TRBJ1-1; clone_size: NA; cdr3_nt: TGTGCCAGCGTCCTAGGACAGTTAAACACTGAAGCTTTCTTT; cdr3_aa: CASVLGQLNTEAFF
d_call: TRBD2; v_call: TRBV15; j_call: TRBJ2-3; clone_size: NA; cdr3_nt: TGTGCCACCAGCCGAGACGTTCCGGTAGCGGGGGGGCACACAGATACGCAGTATTTT; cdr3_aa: CATSRDVPVAGGHTDTQYF
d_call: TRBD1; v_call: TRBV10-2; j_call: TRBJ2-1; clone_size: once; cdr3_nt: TGCGCCAGCAACAGACAGGGGTTTGACTATGAGCAGTTCTTC; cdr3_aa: CASNRQGFDYEQFF
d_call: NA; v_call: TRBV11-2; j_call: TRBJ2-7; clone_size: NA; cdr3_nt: TGTGCCAGCAGACCCCCTGGGGGGGGCCCCTTTATGCAGTACTTC; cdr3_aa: CASRPPGGGPFMQYF
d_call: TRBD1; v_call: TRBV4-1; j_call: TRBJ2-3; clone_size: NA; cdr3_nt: TGCGCCAGCAGCCAAGATGCGGCAGGGGGACCAGATACGCAGTATTTT; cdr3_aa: CASSQDAAGGPDTQYF
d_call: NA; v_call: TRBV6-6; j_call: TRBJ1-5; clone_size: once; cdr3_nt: TGTGCCAGCAGGCCCAGACAGGATTATAGCAATCAGCCCCAGCATTTT; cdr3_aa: CASRPRQDYSNQPQHF
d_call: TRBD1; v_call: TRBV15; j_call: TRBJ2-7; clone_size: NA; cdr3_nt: TGTGCCACCAGCAGTATCCCCAGGGGGAGATACGAGCAGTACTTC; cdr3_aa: CATSSIPRGRYEQYF
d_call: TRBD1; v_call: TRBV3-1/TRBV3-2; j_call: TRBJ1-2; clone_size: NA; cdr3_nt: TGTGCCAGCAGCCAAGATGGGACAGCATATGGCTACACCTTC; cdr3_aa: CASSQDGTAYGYTF
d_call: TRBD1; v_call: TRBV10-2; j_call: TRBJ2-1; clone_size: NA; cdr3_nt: TGCGCCAGCAAAAGTCGGGACAGTCCCAGTGAGCAGTTCTTC; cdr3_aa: CASKSRDSPSEQFF
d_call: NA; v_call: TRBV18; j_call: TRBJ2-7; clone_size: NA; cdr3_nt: TGTGCCAGCTCAGAGGATTATGGATCCTACGAGCAGTACTTC; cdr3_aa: CASSEDYGSYEQYF
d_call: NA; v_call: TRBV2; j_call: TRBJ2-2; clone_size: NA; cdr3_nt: TGTGCCAGCAGTGTTGGGCAGACGAACACCGGGGAGCTGTTTTTT; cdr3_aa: CASSVGQTNTGELFF
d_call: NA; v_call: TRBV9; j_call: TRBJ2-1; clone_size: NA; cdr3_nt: TGTGCCAGCAGCGGGGGGCGGGATGAGCAGTTCTTC; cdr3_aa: CASSGGRDEQFF
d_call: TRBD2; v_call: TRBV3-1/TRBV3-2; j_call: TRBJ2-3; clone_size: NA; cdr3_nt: TGTGCCAGCAGTCACGGACTAGGCACAGATACGCAGTATTTT; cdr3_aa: CASSHGLGTDTQYF
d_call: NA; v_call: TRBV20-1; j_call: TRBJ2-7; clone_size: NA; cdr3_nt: TGCAGTGCTAGGGGAGGCCACGAGCAGTACTTC; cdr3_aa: CSARGGHEQYF
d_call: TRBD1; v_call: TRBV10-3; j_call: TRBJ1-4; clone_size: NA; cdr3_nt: TGTGCCACTCGGTCTGGGACAGTTAATGAAAAACTGTTTTTT; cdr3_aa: CATRSGTVNEKLFF
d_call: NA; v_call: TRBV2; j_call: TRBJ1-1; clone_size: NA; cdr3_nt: TGTGCCAGCAGTGGACAGCACATGAACACTGAAGCTTTCTTT; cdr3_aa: CASSGQHMNTEAFF
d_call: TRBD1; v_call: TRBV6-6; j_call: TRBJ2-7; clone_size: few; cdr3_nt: TGTGCCAGCAGTACCGCTCAGGGGGTAGAGCAGTACTTC; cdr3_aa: CASSTAQGVEQYF
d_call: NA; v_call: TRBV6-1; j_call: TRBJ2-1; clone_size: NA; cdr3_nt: TGTGCCAGCAGTGAAATCGGGAGCGGCCGGAACAATGAGCAGTTCTTC; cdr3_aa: CASSEIGSGRNNEQFF
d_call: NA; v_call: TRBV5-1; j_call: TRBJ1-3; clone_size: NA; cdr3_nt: TGCGCCAGCAGCCCGAAAGGGGGTATCTCTGGAAACACCATATATTTT; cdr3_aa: CASSPKGGISGNTIYF
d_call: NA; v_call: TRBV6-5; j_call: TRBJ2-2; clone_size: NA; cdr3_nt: TGTGCCAGCAGCGTACAGGGAGATTCCAGCGGGGAGCTGTTTTTT; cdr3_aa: CASSVQGDSSGELFF
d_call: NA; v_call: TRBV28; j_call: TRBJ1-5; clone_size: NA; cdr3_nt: TGTGCCAGCAGGCAAGGGGTTAGCAATCAGCCCCAGCATTTT; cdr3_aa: CASRQGVSNQPQHF
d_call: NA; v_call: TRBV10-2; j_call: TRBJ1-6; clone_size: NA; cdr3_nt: TGCGCCAGCAGTTCCGACAGTAGGGCTTTGTCCCTCCACTTT; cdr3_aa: CASSSDSRALSLHF
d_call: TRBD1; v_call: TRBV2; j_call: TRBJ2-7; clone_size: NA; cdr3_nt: TGTGCCACCGGACAGGGCTACGAGCAGTACTTC; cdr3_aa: CATGQGYEQYF
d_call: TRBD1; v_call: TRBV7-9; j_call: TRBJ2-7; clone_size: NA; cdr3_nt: TGTGCCAGCAGCGCCCCGGGACAGGGAGGGTACGAGCAGTACTTC; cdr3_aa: CASSAPGQGGYEQYF
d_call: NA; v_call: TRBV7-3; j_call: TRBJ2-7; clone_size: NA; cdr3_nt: TGTGCCAGCAGCTTAACGAGCCGGACTCGGGCTGACGAGCAGTACTTC; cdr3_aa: CASSLTSRTRADEQYF
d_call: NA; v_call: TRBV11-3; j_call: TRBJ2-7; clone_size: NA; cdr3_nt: TGTGCCAGCAGCCGCTGCCCCCGGAGGGGGCCTCCCTACGAGCAGTACTTC; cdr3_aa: CASSRCPRRGPPYEQYF
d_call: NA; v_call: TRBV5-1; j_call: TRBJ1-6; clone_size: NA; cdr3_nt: TGCGCCAGCAGCTTTGAGGGCTGGAATTCACCCCTCCACTTT; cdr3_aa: CASSFEGWNSPLHF
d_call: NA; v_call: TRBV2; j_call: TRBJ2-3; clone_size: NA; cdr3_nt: TGTGCCAGCAGCCCCGTCGGTAGAATGGATACGCAGTATTTT; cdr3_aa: CASSPVGRMDTQYF
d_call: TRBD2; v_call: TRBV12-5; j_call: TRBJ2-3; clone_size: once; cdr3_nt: TGTGCTAGTGGCCTTGGGACTAGCGGGGTTACAGATACGCAGTATTTT; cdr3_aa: CASGLGTSGVTDTQYF
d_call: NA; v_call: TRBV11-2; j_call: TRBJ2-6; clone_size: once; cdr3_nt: TGTGCCAGCAGCCCTCTCAGGGGCGCTGGGGCCAACGTCCTGACTTTC; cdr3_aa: CASSPLRGAGANVLTF